Below, one TCR beta chain is given with its context. This record comes from a study of blood T cell repertoires in COVID-19. Study-level background: The origin of the acute and convalescent COVID-19 samples was the United States, Italy and Spain. T cells, B-cell-depleted T cells, or PBMCs provided the cDNA or gDNA that served as material.

The CDR3 has 18 amino acids. V was pared by 3 bases and J by 3 bases, with 23 bases between. Germline V lookup: CDR1 DFQATT, CDR2 SNEGSKA (reference sequence). In the original analysis: Amplification of reference gene primers provided the estimated nucleated cell counts. Profiled with immunoSEQ multiplex PCR; TCRdb holds only in-frame clones, not every one. The V and J calls and the clone size are those of that table, but D and trimming were determined from the DNA. The repertoire holds 110,000 to 150,000 clones, with about 80% as singletons. The chain is built from TRBV20-1 and TRBJ1-4; TRBD1 is a possible D gene (6 bases). Sequences were obtained from peripheral blood. The sequence came from a human donor in a cohort sampled during active COVID-19. CDR3 in DNA: TGCAGTGCTAGTAAGGATCGGGGGGCCCGGGCAGCTAATGAAAAACTGTTTTTT. This translates into CSASKDRGARAANEKLFF.